These 26 T cell receptor beta chains came from one sample sequenced in a study of post-analysis software for immune sequencing data. General study results and limits: Among 4 or 5 TRBV segments more frequent in patients than controls were TRBV5-6, TRBV5-1 and TRBV20-1.

Their antigens remain unidentified. Unique molecular identifiers tagged the TCR beta cDNA libraries. MiXCR, run by TCRdb on the PCR reads, gives a single entry per CDR3 protein. The sample gives 750,000 to 900,000 distinct CDR3 sequences, 40% to 55% of which show up once; approximately 5% is in the top ten. Sequencing was performed on blood. Receptor source: a girl between 10 and 17 years old with multiple sclerosis.

This clonotype has at least ten counts. One junction end does not reproduce the germline sequence, and a read error may be involved. The V call is TRBV12-3 or TRBV12-4, the J call TRBJ2-5; 7 nucleotides agree with TRBD1. The CDR3 is 13 residues long. CDR3 region: CASSLRGRETQYF. In DNA form, the CDR3 reads TGCGCCAGCAGCTTAAGGGGGCGAGAGACCCAGTACTTC.

This clonotype was detected only once. The chain couples TRBV9 to TRBJ1-2; TRBD1 matches 9 bases. CDR1 and CDR2 (germline): SGDLS, YYNGEE. The CDR3 has 15 residues. Trimming removed 3 bases from V and 1 base from J; junction bases left unmatched: 4. CDR3 region: CASSAGQGVNYGYTF. CDR3 nucleotides: TGTGCCAGCAGCGCGGGACAGGGTGTTAACTATGGCTACACCTTC.

The rearrangement joins TRBV9 to TRBJ2-7; 7 positions agree with TRBD2. This CDR3 has 16 amino acids. The V gene's germline CDR1 is SGDLS and CDR2 YYNGEE. With V trimmed by 0 bases and J by 7 bases, 13 bases remained unmatched. CDR3 in amino acids: CASSVVPSGALREQYF. DNA for the CDR3: TGTGCCAGCAGCGTAGTACCGAGCGGGGCCTTGAGGGAGCAGTACTTC.

This clonotype was seen a handful of times. The junction shows a germline mismatch at one end, possibly a read error. The chain employs TRBV6-5 and TRBJ2-1; D is unresolved. The germline V gene encodes CDR1 MNHEY and CDR2 SVGAGI. This CDR3 has 14 residues. The CDR3 spells CASSHSVANNEQFF. In nucleotides, the CDR3 is TGTGCCAGCAGTCACTCGGTGGCAAACAATGAGCAGTTCTTC.

J is TRBJ2-7 and V is TRBV7-9; D possibly corresponds to TRBD1 (6 bases). The CDR3 consists of 13 residues. Germline assignment: CDR1 SEHNR and CDR2 FQNEAQ (reference sequence). The ends were cut back, 5 bases at V and 1 base at J, with 9 bases in the middle. In nucleotides, the CDR3 is TGTGCCAGCAGCATCGGACAGTCCTACGAGCAGTACTTC. Protein product: CASSIGQSYEQYF.

The V call is TRBV4-1, the J call TRBJ1-5; no clear D gene. Looked up from germline, CDR1 is MGHRA and CDR2 is YSYEKL. Trimming pared 2 bases from V and 7 bases from J, leaving 12 bases between. The CDR3 covers 14 residues. This chain's CDR3 is CASSQLVSEQPQHF. CDR3 nucleotide sequence: TGCGCCAGCAGCCAATTGGTTAGTGAGCAGCCCCAGCATTTT.

This clonotype showed up just once. The chain employs TRBV4-1 and TRBJ2-7; 7 bases align to TRBD1. The J segment lost 2 bases and the V segment lost 1 base, leaving 8 bases of the junction unmatched. CDR1 and CDR2 from the germline V gene are MGHRA and YSYEKL. This CDR3 is 16 amino acids long. The CDR3 is CASSQVLRDSPYEQYF. CDR3 DNA sequence: TGCGCCAGCAGCCAAGTGTTAAGGGACAGTCCCTACGAGCAGTACTTC.

This clonotype came up a few times. The rearrangement uses TRBV6-6 and TRBJ2-2, with 8 bases matching TRBD1. The CDR3 length is 16 residues. The V gene's germline CDR1 is MNHNY and CDR2 SVGAGI (reference sequence). Unmatched junction bases numbered 10, after V lost 6 bases and J lost 4 bases. The CDR3 nucleotides are TGTGCCAGCAGACTAGACAGGGGAGGTAGCACCGGGGAGCTGTTTTTT. Translated, it gives CASRLDRGGSTGELFF.

This clonotype occurred a few times. This chain uses TRBV7-9 with TRBJ2-6, with TRBD1 identical over 7 bases. V was clipped by 4 bases and J by 0 bases; unmatched bases: 6. The V gene's germline CDR1 is SEHNR and CDR2 FQNEAQ (reference sequence). This CDR3 comprises 17 residues. CDR3 protein: CASSSPGQPSGANVLTF. In nucleotides, the CDR3 is TGTGCCAGCAGCTCACCGGGACAGCCCTCTGGGGCCAACGTCCTGACTTTC.

The rearrangement uses TRBV19 and TRBJ1-5; D is ambiguous. CDR1 LNHDA and CDR2 SQIVND come from the germline V gene (reference sequence). The CDR3 extends over 14 amino acids. V was shortened by 6 bases and J by 8 bases, with 17 bases between the two germline ends. Written as DNA, the CDR3 is TGTGCCAGTAGCGCAGCTAGCGAGTTTAAGCCCCAGCATTTT. The encoded protein is CASSAASEFKPQHF.

The chain uses TRBV15 and TRBJ2-5; TRBD1 might be the D (6 bases). Germline CDR1 is LNHNV and CDR2 is YYDKDF (reference sequence). This CDR3 comprises 14 residues. V dropped 1 base and J dropped 2 bases, with 8 bases sitting between them. As DNA, the CDR3 is TGTGCCACCAGCAGAGGGGGACAACAAGAGACCCAGTACTTC. As protein: CATSRGGQQETQYF.

This clonotype was seen more than once but under ten times. The chain uses TRBV20-1 and TRBJ2-3, with a weak D call TRBD1 (6 bases). In germline, CDR1 is DFQATT, CDR2 SNEGSKA (reference sequence). The CDR3 extends over 15 amino acids. Deletions cut 6 bases from V and 4 bases from J, with 20 bases between. The CDR3 DNA reads TGCAGTGCCACGCCGGGACACAGCCGGCCAGATACGCAGTATTTT. Residues: CSATPGHSRPDTQYF.

In its sample, this clonotype was seen a few times. The chain joins TRBV5-5 to TRBJ1-1; 10 bases agree with TRBD1. The germline V gene has CDR1 SGHKS and CDR2 YYEKEE (reference sequence). CDR3 size: 13 residues. V shed 4 bases and J 6 bases; nucleotides not matched to a gene: 3. The CDR3 DNA sequence: TGTGCCAGCAGCGGGACAGGGGCTGCTGAAGCTTTCTTT. Protein sequence: CASSGTGAAEAFF.

The CDR3 loop reads CASSSARTGEIYEQYF. As DNA, the CDR3 is TGCGCCAGCAGCTCCGCGAGGACAGGGGAAATCTACGAGCAGTACTTC. The J gene is TRBJ2-7, the V gene TRBV5-1; 9 bases align to TRBD1. Germline CDR1 SGHRS, CDR2 YFSETQ. The trim removed 3 bases at V and 3 bases at J, leaving 10 bases unmatched. The CDR3 extends over 16 amino acids.

As to this clonotype: An end of the junction does not agree with germline; a read error may underlie this. The chain couples TRBV5-1 to TRBJ1-5; D remains unclear. The CDR3 loop spans 13 amino acids. Germline V CDR1 and CDR2: SGHRS, YFSETQ. The CDR3 DNA reads TGCGCCAGCAGGTTGGAGAGCAATCAGCCCCAGCATTTT. This translates into CASRLESNQPQHF.

The chain employs TRBV19 and TRBJ2-1, with TRBD2 matching over 8 bases. Trimming at V came to 5 bases and at J to 5 bases, leaving 8 bases not matched to a gene. Germline CDR1 LNHDA, CDR2 SQIVND (reference sequence). This CDR3 region has 15 residues. For the CDR3, the DNA is TGTGCCAGTAGTCCGGAAGCGGGAGTAAACAATGAGCAGTTCTTC. It specifies CASSPEAGVNNEQFF.

The CDR3 spells CASSGGTPNTGELFF. The CDR3 DNA follows: TGTGCCAGCAGCGGGGGGACGCCGAACACCGGGGAGCTGTTTTTT. J is TRBJ2-2 and V is TRBV13, with a tentative D call TRBD2 (6 bases). Germline V gene data show CDR1 as PRHDT and CDR2 as FYEKMQ (reference sequence). This CDR3 spans 15 amino acids. Trimming removed 5 bases from V and 0 bases from J, with 10 bases in between.

This rearrangement joins TRBV4-1 to TRBJ2-3; D is undetermined. V was trimmed by 1 base and J by 4 bases, leaving 6 bases between them. CDR1 is MGHRA and CDR2 is YSYEKL in the germline V gene. This CDR3 has 13 residues. CDR3 in amino acids: CASSQGTADTQYF. The CDR3, as DNA: TGCGCCAGCAGCCAAGGGACGGCAGATACGCAGTATTTT.

This clonotype appeared a few times. The V call is TRBV29-1, the J call TRBJ2-3, with TRBD1 identical over 8 bases. Germline lookup yields CDR1 SQVTM and CDR2 ANQGSEA. There are 11 residues in the CDR3. The trim removed 5 bases at V and 6 bases at J, leaving 1 base unmatched. The DNA for the CDR3 is TGCAGCGTTAACAGGGGGGATACGCAGTATTTT. Translated: CSVNRGDTQYF.

The chain carries TRBV6-1 and TRBJ2-1; the D gene is possibly TRBD1 (5 bases). Germline V gene lookup returns CDR1 MNHNS and CDR2 SASEGT. This CDR3 region has 13 residues. V was clipped by 6 bases and J by 8 bases, with 14 bases between them. The CDR3 nucleotides are TGTGCCAGCAGAGGGGTAGGGGCTGATGAGCAGTTCTTC. The encoded protein is CASRGVGADEQFF.

The chain couples TRBV27 to TRBJ2-1; D is tentatively TRBD1 or TRBD2 (5 bases each). The length of the CDR3 is 15 residues. Trimming shortened V by 2 bases and J by 7 bases, and 15 bases separated the two germline ends. The germline gives CDR1 MNHEY, CDR2 SMNVEV (reference sequence). This CDR3 is CASSLRGPRGNEQFF. The CDR3 DNA is TGTGCCAGCAGTTTACGGGGACCCCGAGGGAATGAGCAGTTCTTC.

The table lists this clonotype with a few counts. The chain has TRBV24-1 and TRBJ2-5; 7 bases fit TRBD1. This CDR3 spans 15 amino acids. Germline loops: CDR1 KGHDR, CDR2 SFDVKD. V was clipped by 3 bases and J by 5 bases; unmatched bases: 8. The CDR3 bases are TGTGCCACCAGTGATCCCGGGACAGCGGTTGAGACCCAGTACTTC. Its translation: CATSDPGTAVETQYF.

This chain uses TRBV6-5 with TRBJ2-7, with 8 positions matching TRBD2. The J call may be faulty, since TRBJ2-5 better matches the DNA end. This CDR3 spans 17 amino acids. Germline CDR1 MNHEY, CDR2 SVGAGI. CDR3 nucleotide sequence: TGTGCCAGCAGTTACTCCCAGGGGCTAGCGGGTAGGGAGACCCAGTACTTC. Translated: CASSYSQGLAGRETQYF.

The rearrangement uses TRBV9 and TRBJ2-3, with D unclear. The CDR3 is made up of 14 amino acids. In germline, CDR1 is SGDLS, CDR2 YYNGEE. V was clipped by 3 bases and J by 0 bases, with 8 bases between them. The CDR3 sequence: CASSGPASTDTQYF. The CDR3 DNA reads TGTGCCAGCAGCGGGCCGGCTAGCACAGATACGCAGTATTTT.

The chain has TRBV20-1 and TRBJ2-7, with D perhaps being TRBD1 or TRBD2 (5 bases each). Germline V lookup: CDR1 DFQATT, CDR2 SNEGSKA (reference sequence). V lost 4 bases and J lost 7, with 17 bases in between. The CDR3 consists of 13 residues. The CDR3 protein is CSAKGSSLGEQYF. DNA of the CDR3: TGCAGTGCTAAGGGGTCTAGCTTGGGGGAGCAGTACTTC.

This clonotype was seen just once. J is TRBJ2-5 and V is TRBV27; 7 bases fit TRBD1. Gene TRBJ2-7 matches the end of the DNA better, so the J call may be wrong. Germline CDR1 reads MNHEY; CDR2 reads SMNVEV (reference sequence). CDR3 length: 15 amino acids. In nucleotides, the CDR3 is TGTGCCAGCAGTTTCTCACAGGGGCGCGCCTACGAGCAGTACTTC. Translation: CASSFSQGRAYEQYF.